This T cell receptor beta chain was sequenced in a study of cytomegalovirus exposure and HLA in healthy donors. Findings and limits, study-wide: Some 150 TCR beta chains were listed as cytomegalovirus-associated.

Note on this clone: The antigen is not known.

The CDR3 totals 18 residues. The J segment lost 2 bases and the V segment lost 3 bases, leaving 12 bases of the junction unmatched. Germline assignment: CDR1 SGDLS and CDR2 YYNGEE. The PCR was carried out with 60 Vbeta primers and 13 Jbeta primers. Clones were read by immunoSEQ multiplex PCR, and TCRdb kept only the in-frame ones, dropping some. The sample carries about 70,000 clones, about nine tenths recorded once. The rearrangement links TRBV9 to TRBJ2-3, with 10 bases aligning to TRBD2. The specimen sequenced was PBMCs. The sequence derives from a young woman in good health and CMV-seronegative. The CDR3 DNA sequence: TGTGCCAGCAGCGCCTTTGGAGGGGGGACTAGCGTCACAGATACGCAGTATTTT. Amino acid sequence: CASSAFGGGTSVTDTQYF.